A selection of T cell receptor beta chains follows, all from one sample in a study of CD8+CD57+ T cells in acquired aplastic anemia. One entry per CDR3 protein results from TCRdb running MiXCR on the reads. The sample lists fewer than 200,000 distinct CDR3 sequences, roughly half seen once, with 1.8% in the top ten. What was sequenced was sorted CD4+, CD8+, or CD8+CD57+ T cells (not recorded which) from PBMCs. These receptors originate from a human donor with aplastic anemia. Both conserved end residues are part of each CDR3. Fields, in order: D gene, clone size, V gene, J gene, CDR3 protein. D genes are given only for firm matches. For some rows the clone size is stated as once, few or many, or as a class when expanded; others skip it.

D gene: -; clone size: -; V gene: TRBV5-4; J gene: TRBJ2-5; CDR3 protein: CASSSKGTGTQYF
D gene: -; clone size: -; V gene: TRBV18; J gene: TRBJ1-5; CDR3 protein: CASSPLGGENQPQHF
D gene: -; clone size: -; V gene: TRBV5-1; J gene: TRBJ2-3; CDR3 protein: CASSVEGDTQYF
D gene: TRBD1; clone size: many; V gene: TRBV7-3; J gene: TRBJ2-7; CDR3 protein: CASSLSGTGNYEQYF
D gene: TRBD2; clone size: -; V gene: TRBV5-1; J gene: TRBJ2-5; CDR3 protein: CASSLGLSSLETQYF
D gene: -; clone size: -; V gene: TRBV2; J gene: TRBJ1-2; CDR3 protein: CASSPRGGPLYGYTF
D gene: -; clone size: -; V gene: TRBV19; J gene: TRBJ1-6; CDR3 protein: CASGRQGNTSPLHF
D gene: -; clone size: many; V gene: TRBV12-3/TRBV12-4; J gene: TRBJ1-2; CDR3 protein: CASGKGERGYTF
D gene: -; clone size: -; V gene: TRBV3-1; J gene: TRBJ2-3; CDR3 protein: CASSWVLGSPAYF
D gene: -; clone size: many; V gene: TRBV10-3; J gene: TRBJ2-2; CDR3 protein: CAISSGELFF
D gene: -; clone size: many; V gene: TRBV7-2; J gene: TRBJ2-7; CDR3 protein: CASSLAGTYTHEQYF
D gene: TRBD1; clone size: -; V gene: TRBV12-3/TRBV12-4; J gene: TRBJ2-4; CDR3 protein: CASSVRQGLTKNIQYF
D gene: -; clone size: -; V gene: TRBV11-2; J gene: TRBJ2-5; CDR3 protein: CASSPATPQETQYF
D gene: TRBD1; clone size: -; V gene: TRBV20-1; J gene: TRBJ2-3; CDR3 protein: CSARDRQGSTDTQYF
D gene: -; clone size: many; V gene: TRBV7-9; J gene: TRBJ2-1; CDR3 protein: CASSLGAQNNEQFF
D gene: -; clone size: -; V gene: TRBV10-3; J gene: TRBJ2-2; CDR3 protein: CAIGVGETGELFF
D gene: -; clone size: many; V gene: TRBV20-1; J gene: TRBJ2-3; CDR3 protein: CSARVRGARTDTQYF
D gene: -; clone size: -; V gene: TRBV2; J gene: TRBJ1-6; CDR3 protein: CASSSLDISVSPLHF
D gene: -; clone size: many; V gene: TRBV12-3/TRBV12-4; J gene: TRBJ1-6; CDR3 protein: CASSSRNSPLHF
D gene: TRBD1; clone size: many; V gene: TRBV11-2; J gene: TRBJ2-7; CDR3 protein: CASSPDRQGITDEQYF
D gene: -; clone size: -; V gene: TRBV20-1; J gene: TRBJ2-1; CDR3 protein: CSADGTTNEQFF
D gene: -; clone size: -; V gene: TRBV25-1; J gene: TRBJ1-2; CDR3 protein: CASSVGGAEDYGYTF
D gene: TRBD2; clone size: many; V gene: TRBV5-1; J gene: TRBJ2-1; CDR3 protein: CASSLGGTSPSNNEQFF
D gene: -; clone size: many; V gene: TRBV5-4; J gene: TRBJ2-5; CDR3 protein: CASSHLRDLGRKYF
D gene: TRBD2; clone size: -; V gene: TRBV19; J gene: TRBJ2-5; CDR3 protein: CASKYGTSDQETQYF
D gene: -; clone size: -; V gene: TRBV19; J gene: TRBJ1-6; CDR3 protein: CASRTGDSPLHF
D gene: -; clone size: many; V gene: TRBV7-8; J gene: TRBJ2-2; CDR3 protein: CASSLEWELFF
D gene: TRBD1; clone size: -; V gene: TRBV19; J gene: TRBJ2-1; CDR3 protein: CASSDRDRGFF
D gene: TRBD1; clone size: -; V gene: TRBV19; J gene: TRBJ1-2; CDR3 protein: CASSSTDRVYGYTF
D gene: -; clone size: few; V gene: TRBV19; J gene: TRBJ1-5; CDR3 protein: CASSIGQYNQPQHF
D gene: -; clone size: few; V gene: TRBV20-1; J gene: TRBJ1-6; CDR3 protein: CSARRGLGPSPLHF
D gene: -; clone size: -; V gene: TRBV25-1; J gene: TRBJ1-5; CDR3 protein: CASSECAQQGGNQPQHF
D gene: TRBD2; clone size: -; V gene: TRBV14; J gene: TRBJ2-3; CDR3 protein: CASSQETSGTDTQYF
D gene: TRBD2; clone size: -; V gene: TRBV11-1; J gene: TRBJ2-7; CDR3 protein: CASSLVARLAGPYEQYF
D gene: TRBD2; clone size: -; V gene: TRBV7-9; J gene: TRBJ2-7; CDR3 protein: CASSLERDYEQYF
D gene: TRBD2; clone size: -; V gene: TRBV29-1; J gene: TRBJ2-7; CDR3 protein: CSVSGTILYEQYF